A single sample gave rise to the 31 T cell receptor beta chains below, sequenced in a study of T cells expressing NK-cell markers. TCRdb re-called the 5' RACE reads, yielding one record per CDR3 amino acid sequence without DNA. Recorded for this sample: roughly 390,000 distinct CDR3 sequences. Material for sequencing was blood T cells: a sorted CD56 or NKG2C T cell subset, CD4+ or CD8+ T cells, or bulk PBMC T cells (not recorded which). The receptors originated from a woman aged 50 to 65 in good health.

The V gene is TRBV20-1, the J gene TRBJ2-1; TCRdb lists TRBD1, though no DNA is available to test this call. Germline lookup yields CDR1 DFQATT and CDR2 SNEGSKA (reference sequence). The CDR3 contains 16 residues. The CDR3 loop is CSAANRGANAYNEQFF.

The chain uses TRBV7-9 and TRBJ2-5; TCRdb indicates TRBD1, and absent DNA this call remains unverified. The CDR3 contains 15 residues. CDR1 and CDR2 from the germline V gene are SEHNR and FQNEAQ (reference sequence). CDR3 in amino acids: CASSFRGPSTETQYF. Supplemented by reference TRBV7-9 and TRBJ2-5, the full variable domain reads DTGVSQNPRHKITKRGQNVTFRCDPISEHNRLYWYRQTLGQGPEFLTYFQNEAQLEKSRLLSDRFSAERPKGSFSTLEIQRTEQGDSAMYLCASSFRGPSTETQYFGPGTRLLVL.

This sequence joins TRBV20-1 and TRBJ1-3; checking the TCRdb D call of TRBD1 is not possible without DNA. This CDR3 is built from 13 residues. Per germline, CDR1 DFQATT and CDR2 SNEGSKA (reference sequence). The CDR3 is CSASKQGANTIYF.

V gene TRBV5-1 combines with J gene TRBJ2-7; the D call from TCRdb, TRBD2, cannot be confirmed without DNA. The CDR3 covers 13 residues. The germline V gene has CDR1 SGHRS and CDR2 YFSETQ. The CDR3 here is CASSLLAGTEQYF. The whole variable domain, filled in from reference TRBV5-1 and TRBJ2-7, reads KAGVTQTPRYLIKTRGQQVTLSCSPISGHRSVSWYQQTPGQGLQFLFEYFSETQRNKGNFPGRFSGRQFSNSRSEMNVSTLELGDSALYLCASSLLAGTEQYFGPGTRLTVT.

The V and J genes are TRBV30 and TRBJ2-3; the D call from TCRdb, TRBD1, cannot be confirmed without DNA. Germline V gives CDR1 GTSNPN, CDR2 SVGIG (reference sequence). The CDR3 length is 14 residues. The CDR3 reads CAWSRQGPGDTQYF.

The rearrangement uses TRBV18 and TRBJ2-3; no DNA is available, so the TRBD2 call from TCRdb remains unchecked. Germline V gene sequence: CDR1 KGHSH, CDR2 LQKENI. The CDR3 spans 15 residues. This chain's CDR3 is CASSLSGSGTDTQYF.

The chain carries TRBV7-9 and TRBJ2-3. CDR1 and CDR2 from the germline V gene are SEHNR and FQNEAQ (reference sequence). CDR3 length: 14 residues. The CDR3 here is CASSLANLIDTQYF.

This sequence joins TRBV24-1 and TRBJ2-3; TCRdb designates TRBD2, a call that cannot be tested without DNA. Germline-derived CDR1 and CDR2 are KGHDR and SFDVKD. CDR3 length: 15 residues. CDR3 protein: CATSFASGTSDTQYF.

This chain joins TRBV15 and TRBJ1-4; TCRdb outputs TRBD1, but without DNA this stays unchecked. CDR1 is LNHNV, CDR2 YYDKDF, per germline (reference sequence). The CDR3 is made up of 14 amino acids. The CDR3 sequence is CATSRGTENEKLFF. Together with reference TRBV15 and TRBJ1-4, the CDR3 gives the full variable domain: DAMVIQNPRYQVTQFGKPVTLSCSQTLNHNVMYWYQQKSSQAPKLLFHYYDKDFNNEADTPDNFQSRRPNTSFCFLDIRSPGLGDTAMYLCATSRGTENEKLFFGSGTQLSVL.

This rearrangement joins TRBV7-3 to TRBJ2-4; the D call from TCRdb, TRBD2, cannot be confirmed without DNA. The germline CDR1 and CDR2 sequences are SGHTA and FQGTGA. The CDR3 runs to 13 residues. CDR3 in amino acids: CASSSTPEGIQYF.

This chain joins TRBV11-2 and TRBJ1-5. The CDR3 totals 14 residues. From germline, CDR1 is SGHAT and CDR2 FQNNGV. Here the CDR3 reads CASSLEHSYQPQHF. The whole variable domain, filled in from reference TRBV11-2 and TRBJ1-5, reads EAGVAQSPRYKIIEKRQSVAFWCNPISGHATLYWYQQILGQGPKLLIQFQNNGVVDDSQLPKDRFSAERLKGVDSTLKIQPAKLEDSAVYLCASSLEHSYQPQHFGDGTRLSIL.

V usage is TRBV19 and J usage is TRBJ1-5; lacking DNA, the TRBD1 call made by TCRdb goes unchecked. Germline V gene data show CDR1 as LNHDA and CDR2 as SQIVND (reference sequence). This CDR3 region has 14 residues. The CDR3 loop is CATGQGYSNQPQHF.

This rearrangement joins TRBV13 to TRBJ2-1; no DNA is available, so the TRBD2 call from TCRdb remains unchecked. This CDR3 is 15 amino acids long. CDR1 PRHDT and CDR2 FYEKMQ come from the germline V gene (reference sequence). CDR3 region: CASSPEREIGNEQFF.

The chain has TRBV20-1 and TRBJ2-1; TCRdb outputs TRBD2, but without DNA this stays unchecked. Per germline, CDR1 DFQATT and CDR2 SNEGSKA (reference sequence). The CDR3 runs 14 residues. CDR3 protein: CSASILALYNEQFF.

V is TRBV18 and J is TRBJ2-3. The CDR3 spans 12 residues. The germline V gene encodes CDR1 KGHSH and CDR2 LQKENI. The CDR3 here is CASSPEIDTQYF.

This rearrangement joins TRBV9 to TRBJ2-1; TCRdb picks TRBD2, but there is no DNA to check that call. The germline gives CDR1 SGDLS, CDR2 YYNGEE. The CDR3 covers 17 residues. CDR3 amino acids: CASSVDPPGLVSNEQFF.

The genes are TRBV15 and TRBJ1-4; TCRdb's assignment of TRBD1 cannot be checked, as there is no DNA. Germline CDR1 reads LNHNV; CDR2 reads YYDKDF (reference sequence). CDR3 length: 16 residues. CDR3 in amino acids: CATSRAPGQGLEKLFF.

The V gene is TRBV6-5, the J gene TRBJ1-1; TCRdb designates TRBD1, a call that cannot be tested without DNA. The CDR3 contains 14 residues. Germline assignment: CDR1 MNHEY and CDR2 SVGAGI. The chain's CDR3 is CASRQGLTNTEAFF.

This chain uses TRBV7-9 with TRBJ2-5; TCRdb calls TRBD1, which cannot be checked without DNA. This CDR3 spans 16 amino acids. Germline assignment: CDR1 SEHNR and CDR2 FQNEAQ (reference sequence). The CDR3 loop reads CASSTWTGGDGETQYF.

This chain uses TRBV9 with TRBJ2-7; the TCRdb call, TRBD1, lacks DNA for checking. Germline lookup yields CDR1 SGDLS and CDR2 YYNGEE. The CDR3 runs to 15 residues. The CDR3 region is CASSVETGKIYEQYF.

V gene TRBV28 combines with J gene TRBJ2-3; TCRdb names TRBD2, which stays unverified in the absence of DNA. CDR3 length: 12 amino acids. Looked up from germline, CDR1 is MDHEN and CDR2 is SYDVKM. The CDR3 loop reads CARSPLTDTQYF.

The rearrangement uses TRBV5-1 and TRBJ2-5; the D gene TCRdb calls, TRBD2, cannot be checked with no DNA. The CDR3 consists of 16 residues. Per the germline V gene, CDR1 is SGHRS and CDR2 is YFSETQ. The CDR3 here is CASSTGTSGSVETQYF. Based on the CDR3 plus reference TRBV5-1 and TRBJ2-5, the full variable domain is KAGVTQTPRYLIKTRGQQVTLSCSPISGHRSVSWYQQTPGQGLQFLFEYFSETQRNKGNFPGRFSGRQFSNSRSEMNVSTLELGDSALYLCASSTGTSGSVETQYFGPGTRLLVL.

The V and J genes are TRBV3-1 and TRBJ1-2; TCRdb's D call, TRBD1, is unchecked because there is no DNA. Per the germline V gene, CDR1 is LGHDT and CDR2 is YNNKEL (reference sequence). CDR3 length equals 12 residues. CDR3 protein: CASSSTGKGYTF.

According to its frequency, this clonotype is medium-sized. V and J are TRBV9 and TRBJ1-5; TCRdb calls TRBD1, which cannot be checked without DNA. The germline V gene has CDR1 SGDLS and CDR2 YYNGEE. The CDR3 runs to 14 residues. The CDR3 loop is CASSVSYRGQPQHF.

The V and J genes are TRBV5-1 and TRBJ1-1. There are 14 residues in the CDR3. Germline V CDR1 and CDR2: SGHRS, YFSETQ. This chain's CDR3 is CASSWAGFMTEAFF.

The chain links TRBV12-3 or TRBV12-4 to TRBJ1-2; TCRdb lists TRBD1, though no DNA is available to test this call. The CDR3 is 14 amino acids. CDR3 protein: CASSPTTGGEGYTF.

This chain links TRBV5-1 with TRBJ2-7; TCRdb indicates TRBD2, and absent DNA this call remains unverified. Per the germline V gene, CDR1 is SGHRS and CDR2 is YFSETQ. This CDR3 contains 17 residues. The CDR3 region is CASSSLITSGRTYEQYF.

This rearrangement joins TRBV7-9 to TRBJ2-3; TCRdb calls TRBD2, which cannot be checked without DNA. Germline CDR1 and CDR2: SEHNR and FQNEAQ (reference sequence). The CDR3 has 16 amino acids. The CDR3 sequence: CASRAPAGGPPDTQYF. The whole variable domain, filled in from reference TRBV7-9 and TRBJ2-3, reads DTGVSQNPRHKITKRGQNVTFRCDPISEHNRLYWYRQTLGQGPEFLTYFQNEAQLEKSRLLSDRFSAERPKGSFSTLEIQRTEQGDSAMYLCASRAPAGGPPDTQYFGPGTRLTVL.

The V call is TRBV14, the J call TRBJ1-4. Per the germline V gene, CDR1 is SGHDN and CDR2 is FVKESK. This CDR3 region has 15 residues. The CDR3 is CASSQEEGKGEKLFF.

This rearrangement joins TRBV20-1 to TRBJ1-2. CDR1 is DFQATT, CDR2 SNEGSKA, per germline (reference sequence). CDR3 length: 13 amino acids. The CDR3 loop reads CSASPPGRYGYTF.

This rearrangement joins TRBV5-1 to TRBJ1-2; TCRdb proposes TRBD1, but this gene call is untestable without DNA. Germline CDR1 and CDR2: SGHRS and YFSETQ. This CDR3 is built from 15 residues. This chain's CDR3 is CASSPGTGQDYGYTF.